Listed below are T cell receptor beta chains from one sample, sequenced in a study of CD8+ T cells in alopecia areata. Using immunoSEQ multiplex PCR, the repertoire was profiled, and TCRdb retains in-frame clones only, with some absent. Of 95,000 to 100,000 clones listed, almost 60% are singletons. This material consisted of CD8+ T cells sorted from blood, taken at approximately week 60, from a patient treated with tofacitinib. Receptors originate from a human donor with alopecia areata. CDR3s include the opening cysteine and the closing phenylalanine or tryptophan. A D gene is named only where the DNA matches it firmly. Some rows have no size entry. The others give once, few or many, or a class for an expanded clone.

>TRBJ2-5|few|TRBV13|.
TGTGCCAGCAAAGCAAACAGGCATGAGGGGCAAGAGACCCAGTACTTC
CASKANRHEGQETQYF
>TRBJ1-3|.|TRBV6-6|.
TGTGCCAGCAGCCCTGGTACCGGTGGAAACACCATATATTTT
CASSPGTGGNTIYF
>TRBJ2-7|few|TRBV9|.
TGTGCCAGCAGCCCCAGTAGCGGATTGACAGAGCAGTACTTC
CASSPSSGLTEQYF
>TRBJ2-3|.|TRBV5-1|.
TGCGCCAGCAGCTTGGTGGCTATCACAGATACGCAGTATTTT
CASSLVAITDTQYF
>TRBJ2-1|few|TRBV9|TRBD1
TGTGCCAGCAGCGGACAGGGGGCGCGGTTCAATGAGCAGTTCTTC
CASSGQGARFNEQFF
>TRBJ2-3|once|TRBV6-5|.
TGTGCCTCCATCGGAGGTCTCACAGATACGCAGTATTTT
CASIGGLTDTQYF
>TRBJ1-4|.|TRBV6-5|.
TGTGCCAGCAGTTACCGACAGAATAATGAAAAACTGTTTTTT
CASSYRQNNEKLFF
>TRBJ2-2|few|TRBV7-9|.
TGTGCCAGCAGCTTTGGAGCCGGGGAGCTGTTTTTT
CASSFGAGELFF
>TRBJ2-2|few|TRBV28|TRBD1
TGTGCCAGCAGTTTACGTGAGGGACAGGGGGAGGCCGGGGAGCTGTTTTTT
CASSLREGQGEAGELFF
>TRBJ1-1|once|TRBV5-1|TRBD1
TGCGCCAGCAGCCGGAAACAGGGGCTTGCTGGCACTGAAGCTTTCTTT
CASSRKQGLAGTEAFF
>TRBJ2-1|.|TRBV9|.
TGTGCCAGCAGCGTAGGTACCGGGACGTCGGGCCCCAATGAGCAGTTCTTC
CASSVGTGTSGPNEQFF
>TRBJ2-5|.|TRBV4-2|.
TGTGCCAGCAGCCAGGGGGGCCGGGGAGAGACCCAGTACTTC
CASSQGGRGETQYF
>TRBJ1-2|.|TRBV5-6|.
TGTGCCAGCAGCTCGGACAGTCCCCACAACTATGGCTACACCTTC
CASSSDSPHNYGYTF
>TRBJ2-3|.|TRBV10-3|.
TGTGCCATCAGTGAGTCGATTCGCAGGGATCGCACAGATACGCAGTATTTT
CAISESIRRDRTDTQYF
>TRBJ1-1|few|TRBV4-1|.
TGCGCCAGCAGCCATACGGTAGTAGCGACTGAAGCTTTCTTT
CASSHTVVATEAFF
>TRBJ1-3|once|TRBV27|.
TGTGCCAGCATGGAGAGCTCTGGAAACACCATATATTTT
CASMESSGNTIYF
>TRBJ1-4|.|TRBV2|TRBD1
TGTGCCAGCAGTGAAGATAGGCAGGGGGATGAAAAACTGTTTTTT
CASSEDRQGDEKLFF
>TRBJ1-2|few|TRBV29-1|.
TGCAGCGTCCCAGGGAGGGGCTACACCTTC
CSVPGRGYTF
>TRBJ1-2|.|TRBV2|.
TGTGCCAGCAGTGATGTGGGATTCGATGGCTACACCTTC
CASSDVGFDGYTF
>TRBJ2-2|.|TRBV5-6|.
TGTGCCAGCAGCCGAGTCGGGAACTCGGCCACCGGGGAGCTGTTTTTT
CASSRVGNSATGELFF
>TRBJ1-1|few|TRBV7-9|TRBD1
TGTGCCAGCAGCCCTAAGACAGGGATGAACACTGAAGCTTTCTTT
CASSPKTGMNTEAFF
>TRBJ2-7|.|TRBV5-6|.
TGTGCCAGCAGCTTGGGAGACTACTACGAGCAGTACTTC
CASSLGDYYEQYF
>TRBJ2-7|few|TRBV5-1|.
TGCGCCAGCAGCCCGAATGGAAATCCTGTCGAGCAGTACTTC
CASSPNGNPVEQYF
>TRBJ2-1|.|TRBV11-2|.
TGTGCCAGCAGCTCCATCAATGAGCAGTTCTTC
CASSSINEQFF
>TRBJ1-5|.|TRBV27|.
TGTGCCAGCAGTTTGGCAGCTTATCAGCCCCAGCATTTT
CASSLAAYQPQHF
>TRBJ1-2|.|TRBV10-2|.
TGCGCCAGCGGGGAGCCCACGGAGGGCTACACCTTC
CASGEPTEGYTF
>TRBJ2-6|.|TRBV28|.
TGTGCCAGCAGTTCCTACTCCACTGCGGTGGGGCTGACTTTC
CASSSYSTAVGLTF
>TRBJ1-1|.|TRBV2|.
TGTGCCACAAACAGGGACCCGAACACTGAAGCTTTCTTT
CATNRDPNTEAFF
>TRBJ2-1|few|TRBV2|TRBD2
TGTGCCAGCAGTGAATCACTAGCGTACTCCTACAATGAGCAGTTCTTC
CASSESLAYSYNEQFF